This TCR beta chain was recorded in a study of T cells in Graves' hyperthyroidism and ophthalmopathy. Study at large: It was at initial diagnosis, before any treatment, that peripheral blood was collected.

Amplification of TCR beta CDR3 regions was performed using RNA transcripts as template. The HTBI primer set served for first-round RT-PCR of the TCR CDR3. TCRdb reanalysed the multiplex PCR reads using MiXCR and keeps one entry per CDR3 protein. The table records about 560,000 distinct CDR3 sequences, 16% of them present only once. The PBMCs had their origin in approximately 10 ml of fresh peripheral blood. The receptor comes from a woman between 18 and 29 years old with Graves' hyperthyroidism. Sequenced: blood.

The CDR3 region is CASSESYRTAYNSPLHF. The CDR3 bases are TGTGCCAGCAGTGAATCCTATAGGACAGCCTATAATTCACCCCTCCACTTT. The chain employs TRBV2 and TRBJ1-6; tentative D call: TRBD1 (6 bases). Germline V gene data show CDR1 as SNHLY and CDR2 as FYNNEI. Deletions cut 2 bases from V and 2 bases from J, with 13 bases between. This CDR3 has 17 amino acids.